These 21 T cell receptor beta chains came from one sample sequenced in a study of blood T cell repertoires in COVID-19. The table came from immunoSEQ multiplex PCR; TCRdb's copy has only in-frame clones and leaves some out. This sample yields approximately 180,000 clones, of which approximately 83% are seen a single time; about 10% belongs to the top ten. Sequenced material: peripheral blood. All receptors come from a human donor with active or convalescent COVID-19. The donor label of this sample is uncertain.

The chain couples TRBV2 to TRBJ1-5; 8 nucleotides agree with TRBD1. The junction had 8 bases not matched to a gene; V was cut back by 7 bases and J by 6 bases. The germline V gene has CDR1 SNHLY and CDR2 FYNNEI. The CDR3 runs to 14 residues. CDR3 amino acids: CASKAGGVSQPQHF. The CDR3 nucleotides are TGTGCCAGCAAGGCAGGGGGCGTGAGTCAGCCCCAGCATTTT.

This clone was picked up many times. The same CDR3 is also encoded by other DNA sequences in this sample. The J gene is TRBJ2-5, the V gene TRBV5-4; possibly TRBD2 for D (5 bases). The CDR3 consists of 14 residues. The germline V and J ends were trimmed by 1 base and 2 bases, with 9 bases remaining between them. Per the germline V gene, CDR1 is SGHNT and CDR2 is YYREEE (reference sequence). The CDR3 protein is CASSLRGGQETQYF. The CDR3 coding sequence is TGTGCCAGCAGCTTGCGCGGAGGACAAGAGACCCAGTACTTC.

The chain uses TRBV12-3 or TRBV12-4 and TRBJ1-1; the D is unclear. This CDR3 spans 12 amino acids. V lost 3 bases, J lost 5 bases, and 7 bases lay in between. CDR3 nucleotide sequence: TGTGCCAGCAGTTTGGTCGGGACTGAAGCTTTCTTT. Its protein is CASSLVGTEAFF.

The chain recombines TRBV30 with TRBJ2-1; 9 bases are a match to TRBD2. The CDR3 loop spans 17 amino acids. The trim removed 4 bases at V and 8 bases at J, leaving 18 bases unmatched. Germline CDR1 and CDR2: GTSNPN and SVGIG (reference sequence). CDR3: CAWMYIAGDDPQDEQFF. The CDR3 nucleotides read TGTGCCTGGATGTATATAGCGGGAGATGATCCTCAGGATGAGCAGTTCTTC.

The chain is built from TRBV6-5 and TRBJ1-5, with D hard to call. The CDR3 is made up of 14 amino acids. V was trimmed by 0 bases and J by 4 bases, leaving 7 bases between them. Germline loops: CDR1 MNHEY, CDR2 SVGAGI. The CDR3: CASSYSHNNQPQHF. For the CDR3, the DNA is TGTGCCAGCAGTTACTCCCACAATAATCAGCCCCAGCATTTT.

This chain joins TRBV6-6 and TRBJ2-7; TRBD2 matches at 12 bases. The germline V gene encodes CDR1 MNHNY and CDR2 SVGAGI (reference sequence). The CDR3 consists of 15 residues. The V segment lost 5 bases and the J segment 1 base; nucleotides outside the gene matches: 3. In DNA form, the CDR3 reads TGTGCCAGCAGTCGGACTAGCGGGATATCCTACGAGCAGTACTTC. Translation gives CASSRTSGISYEQYF.

CDR3 residues: CASSSGGARTYGYTF. CDR3 DNA: TGTGCCAGCAGTTCGGGTGGGGCCCGGACCTATGGCTACACCTTC. The genes are TRBV28 and TRBJ1-2; D may be TRBD1 (5 bases). The V gene's germline CDR1 is MDHEN and CDR2 SYDVKM. The CDR3 runs to 15 residues. V lost 4 bases to trimming and J lost 4 bases, with 16 bases between them.

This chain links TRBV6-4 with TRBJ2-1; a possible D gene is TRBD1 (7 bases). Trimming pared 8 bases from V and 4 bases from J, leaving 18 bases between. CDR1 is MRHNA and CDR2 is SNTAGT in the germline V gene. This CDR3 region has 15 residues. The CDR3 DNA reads TGTGCCAGCGCGAGACAGGGACTTCGATACAATGAGCAGTTCTTC. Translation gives CASARQGLRYNEQFF.

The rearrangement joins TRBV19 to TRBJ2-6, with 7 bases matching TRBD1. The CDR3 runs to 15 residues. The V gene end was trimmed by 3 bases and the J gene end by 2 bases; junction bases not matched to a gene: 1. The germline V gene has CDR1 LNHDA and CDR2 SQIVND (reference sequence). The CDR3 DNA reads TGTGCCAGTAGTATGAGGGGGCCTGGGGCCAACGTCCTGACTTTC. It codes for CASSMRGPGANVLTF.

The chain's CDR3 is CASSLTGGRNIQYF. The CDR3 DNA reads TGTGCCAGCAGCTTAACAGGGGGCAGGAACATTCAGTACTTC. This chain joins TRBV7-2 and TRBJ2-4; TRBD1 matches at 9 bases. Germline CDR1 reads SGHTA; CDR2 reads FQGNSA. With V trimmed by 2 bases and J by 7 bases, 3 bases remained unmatched. The CDR3 contains 14 residues. The entire variable domain, with the rest obtained from reference TRBV7-2 and TRBJ2-4, is as follows: GAGVSQSPSNKVTEKGKDVELRCDPISGHTALYWYRQSLGQGLEFLIYFQGNSAPDKSGLPSDRFSAERTGGSVSTLTIQRTQQEDSAVYLCASSLTGGRNIQYFGAGTRLSVL.

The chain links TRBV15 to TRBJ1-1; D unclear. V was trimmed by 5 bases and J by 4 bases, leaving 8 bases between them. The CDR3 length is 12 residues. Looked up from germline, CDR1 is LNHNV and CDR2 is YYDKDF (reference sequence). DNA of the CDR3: TGTGCCACCAGCCCAGAGGGCACTGAAGCTTTCTTT. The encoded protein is CATSPEGTEAFF.

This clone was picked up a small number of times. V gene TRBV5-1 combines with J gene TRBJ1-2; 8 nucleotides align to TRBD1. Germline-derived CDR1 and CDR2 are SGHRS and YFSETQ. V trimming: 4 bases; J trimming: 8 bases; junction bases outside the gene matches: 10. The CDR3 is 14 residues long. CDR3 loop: CASSLGQGTGGYTF. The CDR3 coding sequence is TGCGCCAGCAGCCTTGGACAGGGAACAGGAGGCTACACCTTC.

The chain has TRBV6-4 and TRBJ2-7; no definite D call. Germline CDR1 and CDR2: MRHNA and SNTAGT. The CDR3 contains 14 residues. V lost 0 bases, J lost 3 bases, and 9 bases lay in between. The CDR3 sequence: CASSDSRIRYEQYF. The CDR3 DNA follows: TGTGCCAGCAGTGACTCTAGAATTCGCTACGAGCAGTACTTC.

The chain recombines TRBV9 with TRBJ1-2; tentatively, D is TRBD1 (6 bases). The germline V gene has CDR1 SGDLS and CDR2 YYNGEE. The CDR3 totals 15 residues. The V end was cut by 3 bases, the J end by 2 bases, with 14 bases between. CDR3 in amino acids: CASSASDSPNYGYTF. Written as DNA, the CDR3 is TGTGCCAGCAGCGCGTCGGACAGCCCGAACTATGGCTACACCTTC.

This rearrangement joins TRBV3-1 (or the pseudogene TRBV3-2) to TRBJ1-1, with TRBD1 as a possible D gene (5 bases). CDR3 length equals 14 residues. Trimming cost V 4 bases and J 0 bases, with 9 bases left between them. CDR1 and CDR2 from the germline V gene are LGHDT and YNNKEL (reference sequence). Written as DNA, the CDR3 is TGTGCCAGCAGCCGTCAGGACATGAACACTGAAGCTTTCTTT. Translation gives CASSRQDMNTEAFF.

CDR3 bases: TGTGCCAGCAGCCTTCTGGGAAACACCATATATTTT. It yields the protein CASSLLGNTIYF. The chain combines TRBV25-1 with TRBJ1-3; D unclear. There are 12 residues in the CDR3. The germline V gene encodes CDR1 MGHDK and CDR2 SYGVNS. The V end lost 6 bases, the J end lost 4 bases, and 7 bases lay between the germline ends.

The DNA of the CDR3 is TGTGCCAGCAGCTTAACGGCAGTGGAGCACAATGAGCAGTTCTTC. This gives the protein CASSLTAVEHNEQFF. The J gene is TRBJ2-1, the V gene TRBV7-3; D is undetermined. V lost 0 bases to trimming and J lost 5 bases, with 11 bases between them. Germline V gene lookup returns CDR1 SGHTA and CDR2 FQGTGA. The CDR3 contains 15 residues.

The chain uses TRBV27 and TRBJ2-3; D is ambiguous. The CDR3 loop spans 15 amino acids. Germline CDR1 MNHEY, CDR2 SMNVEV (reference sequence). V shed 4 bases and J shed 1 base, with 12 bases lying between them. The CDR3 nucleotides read TGTGCCAGCAGTTCCCACCAGTTGGGCACAGATACGCAGTATTTT. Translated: CASSSHQLGTDTQYF.

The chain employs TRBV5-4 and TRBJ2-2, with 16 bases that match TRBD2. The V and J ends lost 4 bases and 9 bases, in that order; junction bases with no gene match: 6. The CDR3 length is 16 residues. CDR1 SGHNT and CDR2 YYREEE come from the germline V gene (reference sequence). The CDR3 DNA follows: TGTGCCAGCAGCATCGGGACTAGCGGGGGGGCTCGGGAGCTGTTTTTT. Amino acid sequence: CASSIGTSGGARELFF.

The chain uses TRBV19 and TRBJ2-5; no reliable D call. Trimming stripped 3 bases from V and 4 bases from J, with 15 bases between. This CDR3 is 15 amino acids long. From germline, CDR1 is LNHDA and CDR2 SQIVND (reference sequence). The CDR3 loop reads CASSITGARRETQYF. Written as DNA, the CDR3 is TGTGCCAGTAGTATCACGGGTGCCCGAAGAGAGACCCAGTACTTC.

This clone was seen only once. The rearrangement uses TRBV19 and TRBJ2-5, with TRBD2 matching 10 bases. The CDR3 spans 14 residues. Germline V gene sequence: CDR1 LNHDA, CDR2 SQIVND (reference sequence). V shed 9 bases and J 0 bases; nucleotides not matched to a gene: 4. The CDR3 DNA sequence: TGTGCCAGCGGGACTAGCGCTTACCAAGAGACCCAGTACTTC. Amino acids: CASGTSAYQETQYF.